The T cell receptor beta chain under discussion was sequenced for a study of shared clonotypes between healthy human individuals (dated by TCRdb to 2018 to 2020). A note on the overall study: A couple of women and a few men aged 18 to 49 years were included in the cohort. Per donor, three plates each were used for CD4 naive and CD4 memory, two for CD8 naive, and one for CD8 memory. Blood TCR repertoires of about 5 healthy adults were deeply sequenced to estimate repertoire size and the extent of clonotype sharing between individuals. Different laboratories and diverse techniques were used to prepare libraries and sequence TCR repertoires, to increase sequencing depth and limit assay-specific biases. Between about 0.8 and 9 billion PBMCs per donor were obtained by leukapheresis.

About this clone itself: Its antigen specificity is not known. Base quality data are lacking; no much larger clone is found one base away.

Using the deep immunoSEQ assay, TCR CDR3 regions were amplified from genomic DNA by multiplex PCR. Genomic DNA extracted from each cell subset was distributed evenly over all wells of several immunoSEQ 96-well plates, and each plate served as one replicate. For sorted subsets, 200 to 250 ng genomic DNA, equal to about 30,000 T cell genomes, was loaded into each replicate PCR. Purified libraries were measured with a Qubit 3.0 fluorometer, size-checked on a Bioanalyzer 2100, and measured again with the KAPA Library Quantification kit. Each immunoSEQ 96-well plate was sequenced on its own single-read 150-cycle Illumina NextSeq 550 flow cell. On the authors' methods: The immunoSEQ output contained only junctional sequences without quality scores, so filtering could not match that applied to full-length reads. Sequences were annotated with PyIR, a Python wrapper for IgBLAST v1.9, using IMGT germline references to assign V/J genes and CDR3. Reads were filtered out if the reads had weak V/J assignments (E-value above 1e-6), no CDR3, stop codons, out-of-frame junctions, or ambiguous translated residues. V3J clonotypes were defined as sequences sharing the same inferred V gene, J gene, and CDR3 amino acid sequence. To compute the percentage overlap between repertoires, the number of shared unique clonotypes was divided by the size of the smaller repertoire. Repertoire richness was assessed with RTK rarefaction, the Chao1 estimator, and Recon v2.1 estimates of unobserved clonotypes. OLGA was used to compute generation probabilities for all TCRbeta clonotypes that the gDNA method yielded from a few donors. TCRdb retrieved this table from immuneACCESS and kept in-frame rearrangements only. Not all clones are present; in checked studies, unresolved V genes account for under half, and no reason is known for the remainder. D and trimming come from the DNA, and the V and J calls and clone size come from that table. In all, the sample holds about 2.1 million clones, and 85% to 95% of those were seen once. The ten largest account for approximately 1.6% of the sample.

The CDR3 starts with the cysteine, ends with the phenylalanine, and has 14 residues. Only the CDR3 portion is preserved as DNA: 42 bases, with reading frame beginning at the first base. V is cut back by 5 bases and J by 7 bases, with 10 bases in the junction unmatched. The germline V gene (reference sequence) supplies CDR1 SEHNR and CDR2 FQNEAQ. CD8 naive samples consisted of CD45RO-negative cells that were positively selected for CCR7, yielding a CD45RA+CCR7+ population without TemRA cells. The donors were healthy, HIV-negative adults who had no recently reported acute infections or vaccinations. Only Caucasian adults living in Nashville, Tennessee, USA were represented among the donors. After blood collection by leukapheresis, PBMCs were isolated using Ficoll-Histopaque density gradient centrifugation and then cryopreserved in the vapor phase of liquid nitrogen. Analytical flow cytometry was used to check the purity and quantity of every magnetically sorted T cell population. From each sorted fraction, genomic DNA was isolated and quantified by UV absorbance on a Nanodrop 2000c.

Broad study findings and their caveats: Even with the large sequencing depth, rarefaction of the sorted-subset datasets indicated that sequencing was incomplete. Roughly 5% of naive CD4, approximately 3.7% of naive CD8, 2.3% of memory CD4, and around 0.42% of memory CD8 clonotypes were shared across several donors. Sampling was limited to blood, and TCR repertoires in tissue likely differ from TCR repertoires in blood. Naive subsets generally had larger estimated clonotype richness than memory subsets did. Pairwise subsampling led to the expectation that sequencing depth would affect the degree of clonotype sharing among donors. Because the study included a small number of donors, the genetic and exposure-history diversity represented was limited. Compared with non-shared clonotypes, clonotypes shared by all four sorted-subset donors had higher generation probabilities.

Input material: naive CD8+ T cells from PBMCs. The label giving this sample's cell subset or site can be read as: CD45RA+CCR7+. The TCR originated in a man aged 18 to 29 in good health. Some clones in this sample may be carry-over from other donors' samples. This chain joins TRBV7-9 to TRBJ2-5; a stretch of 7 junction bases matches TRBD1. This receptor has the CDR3 CASSPRDSRLTQYF. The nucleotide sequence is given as TGTGCCAGCAGCCCCCGGGACAGCAGATTGACCCAGTACTTC.